This passage covers 28 T cell receptor beta chains from one sample sequenced in a study of T cell responses to AZD1222 COVID-19 vaccine (dated by TCRdb to the early 2020s). Taken with the paper, the label for time point translates to: about 28 days (+/-7) after the second vaccine dose. The library was produced with the immunoSEQ multiplex PCR assay. Held by TCRdb, this immuneACCESS table contains in-frame sequences only and omits some clones. Under half of the omission traces to an unresolved V gene where checked; the cause of the rest is unknown. Here the sample has fewer than 200,000 clones; around nine tenths occur a single time. The leading ten clones occupy 4% to 4.5% of the sample. The sample here was peripheral blood, taken 28 days after the second AZD1222 dose. These TCRs come from an adult who received the AZD1222 COVID-19 vaccine.

The V call is TRBV7-8, the J call TRBJ2-1, with TRBD2 as a possible D gene (6 bases). CDR1 SGHVS and CDR2 FQNEAQ come from the germline V gene. Trimming removed 2 bases from V and 7 bases from J, with 15 bases in between. This CDR3 comprises 15 residues. The CDR3 DNA follows: TGTGCCAGCAGCTTAACGGCGGGGAGTGGGAATGAGCAGTTCTTC. It codes for CASSLTAGSGNEQFF. The complete variable domain, with remaining parts taken from reference TRBV7-8 and TRBJ2-1, reads GAGVSQSPRYKVAKRGQDVALRCDPISGHVSLFWYQQALGQGPEFLTYFQNEAQLDKSGLPSDRFFAERPEGSVSTLKIQRTQQEDSAVYLCASSLTAGSGNEQFFGPGTRLTVL.

The chain combines TRBV29-1 with TRBJ1-2, with 9 bases that match TRBD1. V was pared by 1 base and J by 13 bases, with 13 bases of the junction left unmatched. The germline V gene encodes CDR1 SQVTM and CDR2 ANQGSEA. This CDR3 spans 14 amino acids. In DNA form, the CDR3 reads TGCAGCGTTGAAGGCCCCCGGGACAGGGTGCCTTCCACCTTC. Translation gives CSVEGPRDRVPSTF. Full variable domain (remainder filled in from reference TRBV29-1 and TRBJ1-2): SAVISQKPSRDICQRGTSLTIQCQVDSQVTMMFWYRQQPGQSLTLIATANQGSEATYESGFVIDKFPISRPNLTFSTLTVSNMSPEDSSIYLCSVEGPRDRVPSTFGSGTRLTVV.

This chain joins TRBV7-9 and TRBJ2-5; D remains unclear. This CDR3 is built from 15 residues. Germline CDR1 reads SEHNR; CDR2 reads FQNEAQ (reference sequence). Deletions cut 5 bases from V and 0 bases from J, with 13 bases between. CDR3 nucleotides: TGTGCCAGCAGCCCGACACATGCGAACCAAGAGACCCAGTACTTC. This gives the protein CASSPTHANQETQYF.

The J gene is TRBJ1-6, the V gene TRBV5-6; unclear D gene. The CDR3 consists of 16 residues. Trimming took off 1 base at V and 7 bases at J, with 15 bases between the two ends. Germline lookup yields CDR1 SGHDT and CDR2 YYEEEE. The CDR3 nucleotides read TGTGCCAGCAGCTTGCGAACACCCAAGAAGAATTCACCCCTCCACTTT. Amino acid sequence: CASSLRTPKKNSPLHF.

The chain recombines TRBV6-6 with TRBJ1-2; D is uncertain. The V gene's germline CDR1 is MNHNY and CDR2 SVGAGI (reference sequence). Between the trimmed V and J ends, which lost 6 bases and 5 bases, there was a span of 7 bases. There are 11 residues in the CDR3. This CDR3 reads CASSSDYGYTF. As DNA, the CDR3 is TGTGCCAGCAGCTCGGATTATGGCTACACCTTC.

The V and J genes are TRBV15 and TRBJ2-1, with D perhaps TRBD1 (6 bases). CDR3 length equals 18 residues. Trimming cost V 0 bases and J 5 bases, with 20 bases left between them. The germline gives CDR1 LNHNV, CDR2 YYDKDF (reference sequence). The CDR3: CATSREKLRDIRDNEQFF. For the CDR3, the DNA is TGTGCCACCAGCAGAGAAAAACTACGGGACATTCGGGACAATGAGCAGTTCTTC.

This chain links TRBV7-9 with TRBJ1-1, with D unclear. The CDR3 spans 12 residues. Germline CDR1 and CDR2: SEHNR and FQNEAQ (reference sequence). V was cut by 3 bases and J by 1 base, with 3 bases left in between. CDR3 nucleotide sequence: TGTGCCAGCAGCTTCCGGAACACTGAAGCTTTCTTT. Its translation: CASSFRNTEAFF.

The chain links TRBV2 to TRBJ1-4, with D possibly being TRBD1 (6 bases). This CDR3 is built from 14 residues. From germline, CDR1 is SNHLY and CDR2 FYNNEI. Trimming removed 7 bases from V and 7 bases from J, with 16 bases in between. CDR3: CASTPGDLVEKLFF. The CDR3 DNA reads as TGTGCCAGCACTCCAGGGGATCTAGTTGAAAAACTGTTTTTT.

The chain recombines TRBV16 with TRBJ1-2, with a possible D match to TRBD1 (5 bases). Per germline, CDR1 KGHSY and CDR2 FQNENV. The CDR3 loop spans 16 amino acids. V lost 4 bases, J lost 8 bases, and 23 bases lay in between. Written as DNA, the CDR3 is TGTGCCAGCAGCCCCCCACCTGGGAGGGATCAGGGAGGCTACACCTTC. It encodes CASSPPPGRDQGGYTF.

This clone was found a few times. The genes are TRBV5-1 and TRBJ1-1; D unresolved. Germline values: CDR1 SGHRS, CDR2 YFSETQ. The V end lost 2 bases, the J end lost 1 base, and 9 bases lay between the germline ends. This CDR3 is 14 amino acids long. CDR3 in amino acids: CASSFWEGNTEAFF. As DNA, the CDR3 is TGCGCCAGCAGCTTCTGGGAGGGGAACACTGAAGCTTTCTTT.

V usage is TRBV6-4 and J usage is TRBJ2-2, with 9 bases lining up with TRBD1. The CDR3 runs 14 residues. Germline trimming cut 8 bases from V and 3 bases from J; bases unmatched to any gene: 4. The germline gives CDR1 MRHNA, CDR2 SNTAGT. The CDR3 DNA is TGTGCCAGCGGGACAGGGTTGGACACCGGGGAGCTGTTTTTT. Its translation is CASGTGLDTGELFF.

The chain recombines TRBV9 with TRBJ2-1; possibly TRBD1 or TRBD2 for D (5 bases each). The germline V gene has CDR1 SGDLS and CDR2 YYNGEE. CDR3 size: 15 residues. V dropped 7 bases and J dropped 4 bases, with 18 bases sitting between them. The CDR3 sequence is CASEPGTPGYNEQFF. The CDR3 bases are TGTGCCAGCGAACCCGGGACCCCTGGTTACAATGAGCAGTTCTTC. The full variable domain, with the rest looked up from reference TRBV9 and TRBJ2-1, is DSGVTQTPKHLITATGQRVTLRCSPRSGDLSVYWYQQSLDQGLQFLIQYYNGEERAKGNILERFSAQQFPDLHSELNLSSLELGDSALYFCASEPGTPGYNEQFFGPGTRLTVL.

This chain uses TRBV5-1 with TRBJ2-1; possible D gene TRBD1, 5 bases. Between the trimmed V and J ends, which lost 3 bases and 0 bases, there was a span of 10 bases. CDR1 and CDR2 from the germline V gene are SGHRS and YFSETQ. The CDR3 covers 15 residues. Here the CDR3 reads CASSSTTDSYNEQFF. The CDR3, as DNA: TGCGCCAGCAGCTCGACGACAGACTCCTACAATGAGCAGTTCTTC.

The gene calls are TRBV7-9 and TRBJ1-1; no clear D. Germline V lookup: CDR1 SEHNR, CDR2 FQNEAQ (reference sequence). The germline V and J ends were trimmed by 3 bases and 0 bases, with 5 bases remaining between them. This CDR3 is built from 13 residues. The DNA for the CDR3 is TGTGCCAGCAGCTTCCCAATGAACACTGAAGCTTTCTTT. Its translation is CASSFPMNTEAFF. Combining the CDR3 with reference TRBV7-9 and TRBJ1-1 gives the whole variable domain DTGVSQNPRHKITKRGQNVTFRCDPISEHNRLYWYRQTLGQGPEFLTYFQNEAQLEKSRLLSDRFSAERPKGSFSTLEIQRTEQGDSAMYLCASSFPMNTEAFFGQGTRLTVV.

J is TRBJ1-2 and V is TRBV2, with TRBD1 matching over 7 bases. Per the germline V gene, CDR1 is SNHLY and CDR2 is FYNNEI. V dropped 3 bases and J dropped 4; count of bases not matched to a gene: 8. There are 15 residues in the CDR3. The CDR3 is CASSDPPSGGYGYTF. The CDR3 DNA reads TGTGCCAGCAGTGACCCACCCTCAGGGGGCTATGGCTACACCTTC.

The V and J genes are TRBV10-3 and TRBJ1-2, with TRBD1 identical over 8 bases. V lost 4 bases to trimming and J lost 0 bases; unmatched junction nucleotides: 4. Germline CDR1 reads ENHRY; CDR2 reads SYGVKD. CDR3 length: 15 amino acids. The CDR3 protein is CAISGGTGANYGYTF. CDR3 nucleotides: TGTGCCATCAGTGGGGGGACAGGAGCTAACTATGGCTACACCTTC.

J is TRBJ2-1 and V is TRBV11-3, with D uncertain. The CDR3 is 14 amino acids. V was trimmed by 3 bases and J by 3 bases, leaving 9 bases between them. From germline, CDR1 is SGHNT and CDR2 YENEEA. Written as DNA, the CDR3 is TGTGCCAGCAGCTTTAACTGGGGCTACAATGAGCAGTTCTTC. It translates to CASSFNWGYNEQFF.

A few counts support this clone. V gene TRBV27 combines with J gene TRBJ2-7; D uncertain. The V and J ends lost 5 bases and 6 bases respectively, with 20 bases between them. Germline V gene lookup returns CDR1 MNHEY and CDR2 SMNVEV (reference sequence). The CDR3 is made up of 15 amino acids. The CDR3 DNA is TGTGCCAGCAGTCCCCTCGGCGGTAGAGCTAGCGAGCAGTACTTC. Translated: CASSPLGGRASEQYF.

CDR3 coding DNA: TGTGCCAGCAGCCCTGGTTTCGGCGGAGCCACCGGGGAGCTGTTTTTT. This codes for CASSPGFGGATGELFF. The chain joins TRBV11-3 to TRBJ2-2, with D unresolved. CDR3 length: 16 residues. Germline V gives CDR1 SGHNT, CDR2 YENEEA. V was shortened by 5 bases and J by 4 bases, with 17 bases between the two germline ends.

This chain uses TRBV14 with TRBJ2-5; D unclear. V dropped 2 bases and J dropped 5 bases, with 6 bases sitting between them. The CDR3 consists of 12 residues. The germline V gene encodes CDR1 SGHDN and CDR2 FVKESK. This chain's CDR3 is CASSQNRETQYF. The CDR3 nucleotides read TGTGCCAGCAGCCAAAATAGGGAGACCCAGTACTTC.

This CDR3 reads CSVHTGSTEAFF. The CDR3 nucleotides are TGCAGCGTCCATACAGGGAGCACTGAAGCTTTCTTT. The genes are TRBV29-1 and TRBJ1-1, with D perhaps matching TRBD1 (6 bases). This CDR3 contains 12 residues. Trimming took 6 bases from V and 4 from J, leaving 12 bases between them. Germline V gene data show CDR1 as SQVTM and CDR2 as ANQGSEA.

This clone was picked up a small number of times. The chain is built from TRBV19 and TRBJ2-2; maybe TRBD1 (5 bases). CDR3 length equals 14 residues. V was shortened by 2 bases and J by 1 base, with 5 bases between the two germline ends. CDR1 and CDR2 from the germline V gene are LNHDA and SQIVND (reference sequence). CDR3 nucleotide sequence: TGTGCCAGTAGTATACAGGGGAACACCGGGGAGCTGTTTTTT. Translating it yields CASSIQGNTGELFF.

The chain couples TRBV7-2 to TRBJ2-1; D call uncertain. V gave up 1 base and J gave up 5 bases, with 6 bases separating them. CDR1 is SGHTA and CDR2 is FQGNSA in the germline V gene. The CDR3 contains 13 residues. The CDR3 DNA reads TGTGCCAGCAGCTTAGAGCCGAACAATGAGCAGTTCTTC. This encodes CASSLEPNNEQFF.

This chain joins TRBV12-3 or TRBV12-4 and TRBJ1-5; D gene unclear. This CDR3 comprises 13 residues. V was clipped by 5 bases and J by 4 bases, with 9 bases between them. The CDR3 is CASSGMGNQPQHF. The CDR3 coding sequence is TGTGCCAGCAGTGGGATGGGAAATCAGCCCCAGCATTTT.

The rearrangement links TRBV7-8 to TRBJ1-5; D perhaps matches TRBD1 (5 bases). Trimming left V 2 bases short and J 3 bases short, with 14 bases between. CDR1 is SGHVS, CDR2 FQNEAQ, per germline. This CDR3 comprises 16 residues. This chain's CDR3 is CASSLRGTQDNQPQHF. In DNA form, the CDR3 reads TGTGCCAGCAGCTTACGTGGGACTCAAGACAATCAGCCCCAGCATTTT.

V is TRBV19 and J is TRBJ1-1; possible D gene TRBD1, 5 bases. The CDR3 has 11 amino acids. Trimming removed 8 bases from V and 6 bases from J, with 10 bases in between. Germline V gene sequence: CDR1 LNHDA, CDR2 SQIVND (reference sequence). The CDR3, as DNA: TGTGCCAGTGGGGGAAGGGCTGAAGCTTTCTTT. Amino acid sequence: CASGGRAEAFF.

This clone was seen only once. The chain couples TRBV5-1 to TRBJ1-1; a possible D gene is TRBD1 (5 bases). The V end was cut by 0 bases, the J end by 4 bases, with 7 bases between. Germline-derived CDR1 and CDR2 are SGHRS and YFSETQ. The CDR3 runs to 13 residues. This CDR3 is CASSLVRGTEAFF. The CDR3, as DNA: TGCGCCAGCAGCTTGGTAAGGGGCACTGAAGCTTTCTTT.

The V gene is TRBV30, the J gene TRBJ1-1; D is unresolved. This CDR3 is built from 12 residues. The germline V gene encodes CDR1 GTSNPN and CDR2 SVGIG (reference sequence). Between the trimmed V and J ends, which lost 3 bases and 4 bases, there was a span of 9 bases. In nucleotides, the CDR3 is TGTGCCTGGAGCGGGCAAAGCACTGAAGCTTTCTTT. Its translation: CAWSGQSTEAFF.